One and the same sample provided the 10 T cell receptor beta chains below, sequenced in a study of blood T cell repertoires in COVID-19 (dated by TCRdb to 2020 to 2022). The method behind the library was the immunoSEQ multiplex PCR assay. Held by TCRdb, this immuneACCESS table contains in-frame sequences only and omits some clones. Under half of the omission traces to an unresolved V gene where checked; the cause of the rest is unknown. The sample records more than 350,000 clones, roughly 84% of which are singletons. Of the sample, less than 1.5% is held by the ten largest clones. The sample comprised PBMCs or T cells enriched from blood (not recorded which). The receptors come from a woman younger than 35 who had been exposed to COVID-19.

The chain couples TRBV10-3 to TRBJ1-1; TRBD1 agrees at 7 bases. The CDR3 runs 14 residues. The germline V gene has CDR1 ENHRY and CDR2 SYGVKD. The trim removed 9 bases at V and 2 bases at J, leaving 9 bases unmatched. CDR3 loop: CAISPGTENTEAFF. As DNA, the CDR3 is TGTGCCATTTCACCCGGGACAGAAAACACTGAAGCTTTCTTT.

In this sample, this clone turned up once. The chain recombines TRBV18 with TRBJ1-5; D not resolved. The germline V gene has CDR1 KGHSH and CDR2 LQKENI. Between the trimmed V and J ends, which lost 6 bases and 4 bases, there was a span of 19 bases. The length of the CDR3 is 16 residues. CDR3 sequence (DNA): TGTGCCAGCTCCGAAAGCGGGGAGGTTAGGAATCAGCCCCAGCATTTT. Translating it yields CASSESGEVRNQPQHF.

This clone was seen only once. V is TRBV6-5 and J is TRBJ1-5, with a weak D call TRBD1 (5 bases). V lost 0 bases to trimming and J lost 1 base, with 7 bases between them. This CDR3 has 15 residues. Looked up from germline, CDR1 is MNHEY and CDR2 is SVGAGI. CDR3 in DNA: TGTGCCAGCAGTTACTCGTGGACAAGCAATCAGCCCCAGCATTTT. Translation: CASSYSWTSNQPQHF.

This chain joins TRBV3-1 (or the pseudogene TRBV3-2) and TRBJ2-2; D ambiguous. This CDR3 is 12 amino acids long. Germline V lookup: CDR1 LGHDT, CDR2 YNNKEL (reference sequence). V lost 1 base to trimming and J lost 6 bases, with 3 bases between them. The CDR3 region is CASSQVSGELFF. Here the CDR3 DNA reads TGTGCCAGCAGCCAAGTCTCCGGGGAGCTGTTTTTT.

As to this clone: The sample carries other DNA sequences with the same CDR3. V is TRBV2 and J is TRBJ1-2; D gene uncertain. The CDR3 totals 11 residues. V was clipped by 7 bases and J by 1 base, with 4 bases between them. CDR1 and CDR2 (germline): SNHLY, FYNNEI. The CDR3 spells CASTLNYGYTF. For the CDR3, the DNA is TGTGCCAGCACTCTTAACTATGGCTACACCTTC.

V gene TRBV2 combines with J gene TRBJ2-3, with D possibly being TRBD2 (6 bases). The V and J ends lost 9 bases and 4 bases respectively, with 8 bases between them. CDR1 is SNHLY and CDR2 is FYNNEI in the germline V gene. The CDR3 spans 11 residues. This CDR3 reads CARGGPDTQYF. The CDR3 bases are TGTGCCAGGGGGGGACCAGATACGCAGTATTTT.

V and J are TRBV18 and TRBJ2-4; tentative D call: TRBD2 (6 bases). V lost 1 base and J 5 bases, leaving 12 bases between the germline ends. The CDR3 runs 15 residues. In germline, CDR1 is KGHSH, CDR2 LQKENI. CDR3: CASSPRQAGQNIQYF. CDR3 in DNA: TGTGCCAGCTCACCACGGCAAGCGGGCCAAAACATTCAGTACTTC.

The rearrangement uses TRBV30 and TRBJ2-7; the D gene is possibly TRBD1 (5 bases). Deletions cut 3 bases from V and 1 base from J, with 16 bases between. The CDR3 has 15 amino acids. The V gene's germline CDR1 is GTSNPN and CDR2 SVGIG (reference sequence). The DNA for the CDR3 is TGTGCCTGGAGAGGACGACAGAGACTTTCCTACGAGCAGTACTTC. Translated, it gives CAWRGRQRLSYEQYF.

The CDR3 here is CASSLARQEYEQYF. For the CDR3, the DNA is TGTGCCAGCAGCTTAGCCCGACAGGAATACGAGCAGTACTTC. This rearrangement joins TRBV7-2 to TRBJ2-7, with a tentative D call TRBD1 (6 bases). CDR3 size: 14 residues. The V and J ends lost 0 bases and 4 bases respectively, with 10 bases between them. CDR1 SGHTA and CDR2 FQGNSA come from the germline V gene. The full variable domain, its missing parts supplied by reference TRBV7-2 and TRBJ2-7, is GAGVSQSPSNKVTEKGKDVELRCDPISGHTALYWYRQSLGQGLEFLIYFQGNSAPDKSGLPSDRFSAERTGGSVSTLTIQRTQQEDSAVYLCASSLARQEYEQYFGPGTRLTVT.

The CDR3 coding sequence is TGCGCCAGCAGTCCTGACAGGGACCTAAACATTCAGTACTTC. Translated, it gives CASSPDRDLNIQYF. The chain carries TRBV10-2 and TRBJ2-4; 7 bases line up with TRBD1. From germline, CDR1 is WSHSY and CDR2 SAAADI. The V gene end was trimmed by 5 bases and the J gene end by 6 bases; junction bases not matched to a gene: 7. The CDR3 length is 14 residues.